This TCR beta chain appears in the sequencing data of a study of blood T cell repertoires in COVID-19. The overall study: COVID-19 samples, acute and convalescent, were from the United States, Italy and Spain. T cells, B-cell-depleted T cells, or PBMCs supplied cDNA or gDNA.

The V gene lost 5 bases and the J gene lost 6 bases, with 16 bases spanning the gap. CDR1 and CDR2 from the germline V gene are SEHNR and FQNEAQ (reference sequence). The CDR3 loop spans 14 amino acids. As processed by the authors: Reference gene primer amplification in the assay estimated nucleated cell counts. Using immunoSEQ multiplex PCR, the repertoire was profiled, and TCRdb retains in-frame clones only, with some absent. V and J calls and clone size are copied from that table; D and trimming were computed from the DNA. The sample lists over 150,000 clones; 87% were seen once. This chain links TRBV7-9 with TRBJ1-2, with D maybe TRBD1 (5 bases). Sequencing used peripheral blood. The clonotype originates from a woman aged 55-69 years who had recovered from COVID-19. The DNA of the CDR3 is TGTGCCAGCAGCCCTTCCGGAGGGGTTGATGGCTACACCTTC. It encodes CASSPSGGVDGYTF.